The source of this TCR beta chain is a study of T cells in Graves' hyperthyroidism and ophthalmopathy. Points from the study as a whole: Ophthalmopathy was identified by the model a median about 6.8 months ahead of onset.

Trimming cost V 1 base and J 4 bases, with 13 bases left between them. This CDR3 contains 14 residues. The germline V gene has CDR1 GTSNPN and CDR2 SVGIG (reference sequence). RNA transcripts were the template for amplifying TCR beta CDR3 regions. HTBI primers were the set used in a first-round RT-PCR of the TCR CDR3. TCRdb used MiXCR to reprocess the multiplex PCR reads, holding one entry per CDR3 protein. Of about 320,000 distinct CDR3 sequences detected, approximately 16% appear once; the ten largest clones hold approximately 33%. This clonotype came up many times. Its antigen is unknown. Diagnostic decisions used clinical symptoms, serum thyroxine and TRAb, thyroid ultrasound and orbital computed tomography. Fresh 10 ml peripheral blood yielded PBMCs.

The TCR comes from a man aged 30 to 45 with Graves' hyperthyroidism. The V gene is TRBV30, the J gene TRBJ1-1; the D is unclear. The material sequenced was blood. CDR3 residues: CAWSDKWLATEAFF. CDR3 DNA sequence: TGTGCCTGGAGTGATAAGTGGTTGGCCACTGAAGCTTTCTTT.